This T cell receptor (beta chain) was observed in a study of cytomegalovirus exposure and HLA in healthy donors. This CDR3 contains 16 residues. V dropped 3 bases and J dropped 3; count of bases not matched to a gene: 6. As regards this clone: What it binds is not known.

Donors had nominal health at sampling but likely had unrecorded immune exposures. General study results and limits: A link between a missense DCLRE1C variant and TCR beta V- and J-gene trimming emerged from a later analysis.

60 Vbeta and 13 Jbeta primers were used in PCR. The assay was immunoSEQ multiplex PCR, and TCRdb's table has in-frame clones only and misses some. The sample shows roughly 220,000 clones, about 81% of them seen only once. The chain employs TRBV5-3 and TRBJ2-2; 9 bases map to TRBD1. TRBV5-3 counts as an open reading frame of uncertain function. The specimen sequenced was PBMCs. The clonotype comes from a woman between 40 and 50 years old in good health and CMV-seronegative. The DNA of the CDR3 is TGTGCCAGAAGCTCGGGACAGGGACGGGACACCGGGGAGCTGTTTTTT. As protein: CARSSGQGRDTGELFF.